Below, 26 T cell receptor beta chains from the same sample are listed, as sequenced in a study of long-term antiretroviral therapy in people with HIV. Samples were assayed with immunoSEQ v3.0 at survey level. The repertoire was sequenced with immunoSEQ multiplex PCR; TCRdb's copy has only in-frame clones and lacks some. The data show about 28,000 clones, with 80% to 90% seen just once and about 9% held by the top ten. The sample was unsorted PBMCs, taken 3 years after starting antiretroviral therapy. These receptors were taken from a man aged 40-55 years with HIV.

The chain uses TRBV14 and TRBJ2-5; tentatively, D is TRBD1 (5 bases). This CDR3 has 13 amino acids. Per the germline V gene, CDR1 is SGHDN and CDR2 is FVKESK. Trimming removed 3 bases from V and 4 bases from J, with 9 bases in between. For the CDR3, the DNA is TGTGCCAGCAGCCACGTAGGGGTAGAGACCCAGTACTTC. It codes for CASSHVGVETQYF.

The chain joins TRBV9 to TRBJ2-6; no definite D call. This CDR3 comprises 14 residues. Deletions cut 0 bases from V and 4 bases from J, with 5 bases between. Germline V gene data show CDR1 as SGDLS and CDR2 as YYNGEE. The CDR3 DNA sequence: TGTGCCAGCAGCGTAGGGACCGGGGCCAACGTCCTGACTTTC. It codes for CASSVGTGANVLTF. Using reference TRBV9 and TRBJ2-6 for the parts outside the CDR3, the full variable domain is DSGVTQTPKHLITATGQRVTLRCSPRSGDLSVYWYQQSLDQGLQFLIQYYNGEERAKGNILERFSAQQFPDLHSELNLSSLELGDSALYFCASSVGTGANVLTFGAGSRLTVL.

The chain recombines TRBV9 with TRBJ1-3; D not resolved. Per the germline V gene, CDR1 is SGDLS and CDR2 is YYNGEE. Trimming stripped 4 bases from V and 3 bases from J, with 14 bases between. The CDR3 loop spans 15 amino acids. The CDR3 here is CASSLSADVGNTIYF. CDR3 sequence (DNA): TGTGCCAGCAGCCTCAGCGCGGACGTTGGAAACACCATATATTTT.

The chain combines TRBV11-3 with TRBJ2-1, with 11 bases fitting TRBD2. CDR1 is SGHNT, CDR2 YENEEA, per germline. This CDR3 region has 15 residues. V lost 5 bases, J lost 9 bases, and 9 bases stayed unmatched. The CDR3 nucleotides read TGTGCCAGCAGCAGTAGCGGGAGGGCCGGGGGTGAGCAGTTCTTC. Protein sequence: CASSSSGRAGGEQFF.

The rearrangement links TRBV19 to TRBJ2-7; no firm D call. Trimming shortened V by 0 bases and J by 1 base, and 13 bases separated the two germline ends. The CDR3 has 16 residues. The germline V gene encodes CDR1 LNHDA and CDR2 SQIVND (reference sequence). CDR3 sequence: CASSIDQSWASYEQYF. CDR3 in DNA: TGTGCCAGTAGTATAGATCAAAGTTGGGCGTCCTACGAGCAGTACTTC.

This clone was counted only a few times. Other DNA sequences in the same sample also yield this CDR3. The genes are TRBV27 and TRBJ1-1; D not certain. V gave up 6 bases and J gave up 0 bases, with 5 bases separating them. Germline CDR1 and CDR2: MNHEY and SMNVEV (reference sequence). The CDR3 runs 12 residues. This chain's CDR3 is CASSSVNTEAFF. DNA of the CDR3: TGTGCCAGCAGCTCGGTGAACACTGAAGCTTTCTTT.

This chain uses TRBV7-6 with TRBJ1-2; the D gene is possibly TRBD1 (6 bases). The V and J ends lost 4 bases and 6 bases respectively, with 18 bases between them. Germline V gene data show CDR1 as SGHVS and CDR2 as FNYEAQ. This CDR3 has 15 residues. CDR3 coding DNA: TGTGCCAGCAGCTCAGAAGCGGGACATAGCAATGGCTACACCTTC. It yields the protein CASSSEAGHSNGYTF.

This clone has a handful of counts. The CDR3 loop reads CASSHHVGSSTDTQYF. CDR3 coding DNA: TGTGCCAGCAGTCACCACGTGGGATCAAGCACAGATACGCAGTATTTT. This sequence joins TRBV2 and TRBJ2-3, with D uncertain. The CDR3 is 16 amino acids. Trimming pared 5 bases from V and 0 bases from J, leaving 15 bases between. CDR1 and CDR2 (germline): SNHLY, FYNNEI.

The V and J genes are TRBV13 and TRBJ2-7; 9 bases are a match to TRBD2. Germline lookup yields CDR1 PRHDT and CDR2 FYEKMQ (reference sequence). V shed 5 bases, J shed 3 bases, and the junction held 8 bases outside the gene matches. There are 15 residues in the CDR3. The CDR3 spells CASSPGGSGSYEQYF. Here the CDR3 DNA reads TGTGCCAGCAGCCCAGGAGGTAGCGGGAGCTACGAGCAGTACTTC. Full variable domain (rest looked up from reference TRBV13 and TRBJ2-7): AAGVIQSPRHLIKEKRETATLKCYPIPRHDTVYWYQQGPGQDPQFLISFYEKMQSDKGSIPDRFSAQQFSDYHSELNMSSLELGDSALYFCASSPGGSGSYEQYFGPGTRLTVT.

This chain joins TRBV5-4 and TRBJ2-3; D unclear. Trimming stripped 0 bases from V and 3 bases from J, with 14 bases between. This CDR3 has 16 amino acids. CDR1 and CDR2 (germline): SGHNT, YYREEE (reference sequence). CDR3 in DNA: TGTGCCAGCAGCTTGGTAGGACGACCCGGAACAGATACGCAGTATTTT. Translated, it gives CASSLVGRPGTDTQYF.

The rearrangement links TRBV6-5 to TRBJ1-2, with D hard to call. CDR1 is MNHEY and CDR2 is SVGAGI in the germline V gene. Deletions cut 3 bases from V and 6 bases from J, with 11 bases between. This CDR3 has 13 amino acids. The DNA of the CDR3 is TGTGCCAGCAGTTATGGGTCTAGGGATGGCTACACCTTC. Translation: CASSYGSRDGYTF.

The chain combines TRBV10-2 with TRBJ1-4, with D hard to call. The V gene lost 8 bases and the J gene lost 8 bases, with 12 bases spanning the gap. This CDR3 is built from 12 residues. Germline CDR1 reads WSHSY; CDR2 reads SAAADI. The CDR3 DNA follows: TGCGCCAGCCGGGAGGGCCGGGAAAAACTGTTTTTT. Its protein product is CASREGREKLFF.

The rearrangement joins TRBV28 to TRBJ2-1; no clear D gene. The germline V and J ends were trimmed by 6 bases and 4 bases, with 10 bases remaining between them. Germline values: CDR1 MDHEN, CDR2 SYDVKM. This CDR3 region has 13 residues. The CDR3 here is CASSPALYNEQFF. CDR3 nucleotide sequence: TGTGCCAGCAGCCCCGCATTGTACAATGAGCAGTTCTTC.

This chain uses TRBV27 with TRBJ2-3; TRBD2 matches at 8 bases. The junction had 4 bases not matched to a gene; V was cut back by 1 base and J by 1 base. This CDR3 contains 16 residues. Germline V gives CDR1 MNHEY, CDR2 SMNVEV (reference sequence). The CDR3 protein is CASSLLKTSGTDTQYF. CDR3 bases: TGTGCCAGCAGTTTATTGAAGACTAGCGGCACAGATACGCAGTATTTT.

The chain has TRBV6-5 and TRBJ2-3, with D unresolved. This CDR3 comprises 14 residues. Germline assignment: CDR1 MNHEY and CDR2 SVGAGI. Between the trimmed V and J ends, which lost 0 bases and 8 bases, there was a span of 12 bases. The CDR3 is CASSYSNPRSTQYF. CDR3 DNA: TGTGCCAGCAGTTACTCGAATCCACGGAGTACGCAGTATTTT.

The chain employs TRBV7-2 and TRBJ2-7, with D perhaps being TRBD1 or TRBD2 (6 bases each). Trimming cost V 1 base and J 0 bases, with 10 bases left between them. Germline loops: CDR1 SGHTA, CDR2 FQGNSA. This CDR3 contains 15 residues. In DNA, the CDR3 is TGTGCCAGCAGCTTAGGGGGGGCCGGCTCCTACGAGCAGTACTTC. This sequence encodes CASSLGGAGSYEQYF.

The rearrangement links TRBV19 to TRBJ2-1; D gene uncertain. This CDR3 contains 17 residues. Germline CDR1 is LNHDA and CDR2 is SQIVND (reference sequence). V lost 4 bases and J lost 0, with 16 bases in between. The CDR3 is CASSKPVGSSSYNEQFF. For the CDR3, the DNA is TGTGCCAGTAGTAAACCTGTGGGGTCAAGCTCCTACAATGAGCAGTTCTTC.

The chain joins TRBV11-1 to TRBJ1-5; D possibly corresponds to TRBD1 (6 bases). V gave up 6 bases and J gave up 5 bases, with 11 bases separating them. The CDR3 has 13 residues. From germline, CDR1 is SGHAT and CDR2 FQDESV (reference sequence). The CDR3 loop reads CASSPGTHQPQHF. Written as DNA, the CDR3 is TGTGCCAGCAGTCCCGGGACACATCAGCCCCAGCATTTT.

Points on this clone: Its ends do not fully match the called genes, so a read error is possible. This sequence joins TRBV10-1 and TRBJ2-1; 9 positions match TRBD2. Germline V lookup: CDR1 WNHNN, CDR2 SYGVQD (reference sequence). The length of the CDR3 is 13 residues. CDR3 bases: TGCGCCAGCAGCCGTTCCGGGACTAGCCCTCTACTCTTC. It is translated as CASSRSGTSPLLF.

This rearrangement joins TRBV18 to TRBJ1-2; 7 nucleotides line up with TRBD1. Unmatched junction bases numbered 15, after V lost 4 bases and J lost 7 bases. The CDR3 covers 16 residues. In germline, CDR1 is KGHSH, CDR2 LQKENI. The CDR3 coding sequence is TGTGCCAGCTCACACGGGAGACAGGGAGGAACTAGTGGCTACACCTTC. Translating it yields CASSHGRQGGTSGYTF.

The chain is built from TRBV19 and TRBJ2-1; D ambiguous. The CDR3 consists of 11 residues. Germline V gives CDR1 LNHDA, CDR2 SQIVND (reference sequence). V was shortened by 5 bases and J by 5 bases, with 4 bases between the two germline ends. CDR3 residues: CASSGHNEQFF. As DNA, the CDR3 is TGTGCCAGTAGTGGCCACAATGAGCAGTTCTTC. Looking up the rest from reference TRBV19 and TRBJ2-1 gives the full variable domain: DGGITQSPKYLFRKEGQNVTLSCEQNLNHDAMYWYRQDPGQGLRLIYYSQIVNDFQKGDIAEGYSVSREKKESFPLTVTSAQKNPTAFYLCASSGHNEQFFGPGTRLTVL.

This clone has more than one count but fewer than ten. In DNA form, the CDR3 reads TGTGCCAGTAGTATCATGACATTCACCACTGAAGCTTTCTTT. This codes for CASSIMTFTTEAFF. V and J are TRBV19 and TRBJ1-1; no clear D gene. The V end was cut by 3 bases, the J end by 4 bases, with 12 bases between. The CDR3 has 14 residues. CDR1 and CDR2 (germline): LNHDA, SQIVND (reference sequence).

The rearrangement joins TRBV2 to TRBJ1-2; no reliable D call. CDR3 length equals 15 residues. Per germline, CDR1 SNHLY and CDR2 FYNNEI. V shed 3 bases and J shed 5 bases, with 16 bases lying between them. CDR3 nucleotide sequence: TGTGCCAGCAGTGATGGGCAGGCGAAACTTTATGGCTACACCTTC. Translating it yields CASSDGQAKLYGYTF.

The chain combines TRBV7-2 with TRBJ2-7; D unclear. Germline CDR1 and CDR2: SGHTA and FQGNSA. The V and J ends lost 2 bases and 6 bases respectively, with 5 bases between them. CDR3 length: 11 residues. The CDR3: CASSLSLEQYF. The CDR3 nucleotides read TGTGCCAGCAGCTTATCCCTCGAGCAGTACTTC.

The chain uses TRBV29-1 and TRBJ2-5; either TRBD1 or TRBD2 may fit D (6 bases each). The V end was cut by 6 bases, the J end by 4 bases, with 15 bases between. CDR3 size: 13 residues. Germline V gives CDR1 SQVTM, CDR2 ANQGSEA. The CDR3 protein is CSVVKGGGETQYF. CDR3 in DNA: TGCAGCGTCGTAAAAGGAGGGGGAGAGACCCAGTACTTC.

The chain is built from TRBV7-2 and TRBJ2-3; 9 nucleotides line up with TRBD1. Trimming took 5 bases from V and 1 from J; bases not matched to a gene: 1. The V gene's germline CDR1 is SGHTA and CDR2 FQGNSA. This CDR3 contains 14 residues. The CDR3 reads CASSRTGGTDTQYF. In DNA, the CDR3 is TGTGCCAGCAGCCGGACAGGGGGCACAGATACGCAGTATTTT. The whole variable domain, remainder taken from reference TRBV7-2 and TRBJ2-3, is GAGVSQSPSNKVTEKGKDVELRCDPISGHTALYWYRQSLGQGLEFLIYFQGNSAPDKSGLPSDRFSAERTGGSVSTLTIQRTQQEDSAVYLCASSRTGGTDTQYFGPGTRLTVL.